Presented here are 5 T cell receptor beta chains from one specimen sequenced in a study of blood T cell repertoires in COVID-19. The method was immunoSEQ multiplex PCR; TCRdb's version includes in-frame clones alone and lacks a portion of them. The top ten clones hold around 13% of a sample with some 16,000 clones, more than 85% of them seen once. Input material: peripheral blood. The receptors derive from a human donor in a cohort sampled during active COVID-19.

The gene calls are TRBV6-5 and TRBJ1-2; 7 bases align to TRBD1. The germline V gene has CDR1 MNHEY and CDR2 SVGAGI. The V segment lost 7 bases and the J segment 3 bases; nucleotides outside the gene matches: 5. CDR3 length: 13 amino acids. The CDR3 nucleotides read TGTGCCAGCATAGGACAGGTCGACTATGGCTACACCTTC. It codes for CASIGQVDYGYTF.

The gene calls are TRBV7-6 and TRBJ2-7; D perhaps matches TRBD1 (6 bases). Germline CDR1 is SGHVS and CDR2 is FNYEAQ. Trimming took off 4 bases at V and 2 bases at J, with 18 bases between the two ends. The CDR3 loop spans 16 amino acids. CDR3 DNA sequence: TGTGCCAGCAGCTCCGAGTACGTAGGGGGAACCTACGAGCAGTACTTC. Translation gives CASSSEYVGGTYEQYF.

This clone was found a few times. The CDR3 loop reads CASSQDFGDQPQHF. As DNA, the CDR3 is TGTGCCAGCAGCCAAGATTTCGGGGATCAGCCCCAGCATTTT. The rearrangement links TRBV4-2 to TRBJ1-5; D ambiguous. With 0 bases removed from V and 5 bases from J, the gap between germline ends came to 8 bases. CDR3 length: 14 residues. CDR1 and CDR2 (germline): LGHNA, YNFKEQ.

This CDR3 is CASSSGLAGIDTGELFF. The CDR3 bases are TGCGCCAGCAGCAGCGGACTAGCGGGGATAGACACCGGGGAGCTGTTTTTT. The rearrangement uses TRBV5-1 and TRBJ2-2; 12 positions match TRBD2. J gave up 3 bases and V 4 bases, and 7 bases lay outside the gene matches. Germline V lookup: CDR1 SGHRS, CDR2 YFSETQ. The CDR3 length is 17 residues.

The chain links TRBV7-2 to TRBJ1-1; TRBD1 matches at 9 bases. V trimming: 5 bases; J trimming: 4 bases; junction bases outside the gene matches: 17. Germline V CDR1 and CDR2: SGHTA, FQGNSA. This CDR3 spans 18 amino acids. DNA of the CDR3: TGTGCCAGCAGCCCGCGACTCATGGACAGGGGCCCCTTCACTGAAGCTTTCTTT. It yields the protein CASSPRLMDRGPFTEAFF.